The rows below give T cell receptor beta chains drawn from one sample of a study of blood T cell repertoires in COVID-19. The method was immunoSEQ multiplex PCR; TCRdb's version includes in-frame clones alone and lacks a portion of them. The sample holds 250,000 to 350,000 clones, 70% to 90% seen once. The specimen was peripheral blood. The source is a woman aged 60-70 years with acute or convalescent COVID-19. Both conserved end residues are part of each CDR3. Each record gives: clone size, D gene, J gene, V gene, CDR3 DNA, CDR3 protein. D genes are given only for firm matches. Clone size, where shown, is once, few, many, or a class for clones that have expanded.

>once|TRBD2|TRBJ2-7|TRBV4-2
TGTGCCAGCGGGACTAGCGGGAGCTCCGTCGAGCAGTACTTC
CASGTSGSSVEQYF
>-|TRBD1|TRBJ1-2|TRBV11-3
TGTGCCAGCAGCGGGATAGACGGGACAGGGACTCCCTATGGCTACACCTTC
CASSGIDGTGTPYGYTF
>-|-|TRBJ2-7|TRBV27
TGTGCCAGCAGCCAGGGCGCCTACGAGCAGTACTTC
CASSQGAYEQYF
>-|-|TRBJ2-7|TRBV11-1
TGTGCCAGCAGCCCTAGAGGCCCCCTCCAGCCCTACGAGCAGTACTTC
CASSPRGPLQPYEQYF
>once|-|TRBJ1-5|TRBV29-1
TGCAGCGTTGAAGAAACAGGTGGAGAGCCCCAGCATTTT
CSVEETGGEPQHF
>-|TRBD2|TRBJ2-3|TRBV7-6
TGTGCCAGCAGCTTGGGGCGGGGGGACACAGATACGCAGTATTTT
CASSLGRGDTDTQYF
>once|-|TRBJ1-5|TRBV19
TGTGCCAGTAGTATTTGGGACACTAGCAATCAGCCCCAGCATTTT
CASSIWDTSNQPQHF
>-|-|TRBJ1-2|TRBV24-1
TGTGCCACCAGTGATTTTTTGTTTAACAGGGAAATCTATGGCTACACCTTC
CATSDFLFNREIYGYTF
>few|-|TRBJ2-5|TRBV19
TGTGCCAGTAGTGCGAGCAGGGCGGAGACCCAGTACTTC
CASSASRAETQYF
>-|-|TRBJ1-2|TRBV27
TGTGCCAGCAGTACTGGGGGGGCTCGTGGCTACACCTTC
CASSTGGARGYTF
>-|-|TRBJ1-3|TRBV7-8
TGTGCCAGCAGTTATGGGACAGGAAACACCATATATTTT
CASSYGTGNTIYF
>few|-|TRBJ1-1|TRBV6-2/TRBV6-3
TGTGCCAGCAGTTTCAGAAGTGCTGAAGCTTTCTTT
CASSFRSAEAFF
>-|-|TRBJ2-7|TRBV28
TGTGCCAGCAGCGGACAGTTCTCCTACGAGCAGTACTTC
CASSGQFSYEQYF
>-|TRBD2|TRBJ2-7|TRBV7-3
TGTGCCAGCAGCCCCAGCGGGAGGGCCGAGCAGTACTTC
CASSPSGRAEQYF
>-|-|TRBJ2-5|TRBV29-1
TGCAGCGTTGGTGGGCCAGAGACCCAGTACTTC
CSVGGPETQYF
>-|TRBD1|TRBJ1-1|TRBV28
TGTGCCAGCAGTTTACACTCCGACAGGGACACTGAAGCTTTCTTT
CASSLHSDRDTEAFF
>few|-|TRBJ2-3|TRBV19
TGTGCCAGTAGTATAAGTAGGGGCCCCACAGATACGCAGTATTTT
CASSISRGPTDTQYF
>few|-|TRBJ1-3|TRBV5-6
TGTGCCAGCAGCCCAGATGCGGGGCGCGGACTCTCTGGAAACACCATATATTTT
CASSPDAGRGLSGNTIYF
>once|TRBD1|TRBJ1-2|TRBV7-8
TGTGCCAGCAGCTGGACAGGGGACAGCGGCTACACCTTC
CASSWTGDSGYTF
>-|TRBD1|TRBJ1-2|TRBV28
TGTGCCAGCATTCCAGGGGGCCCTCGGAGGGGCTACACCTTC
CASIPGGPRRGYTF
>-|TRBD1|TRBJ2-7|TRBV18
TGTGCCAGCTCACCAAAAGGGGGACAGGACTCCTCGGGGTTCTCCTACGAGCAGTACTTC
CASSPKGGQDSSGFSYEQYF
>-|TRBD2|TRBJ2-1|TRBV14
TGTGCCAGCAGCCAAGTCGGAGAGGGAGGGCGCGAGCAGTTCTTC
CASSQVGEGGREQFF
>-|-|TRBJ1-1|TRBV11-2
TGTGCCAGCAGCTCCGTAGCGGTCGGGAACACTGAAGCTTTCTTT
CASSSVAVGNTEAFF
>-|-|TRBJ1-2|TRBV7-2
TGTGCCAGCAGCCCAGGGGCAGGGGACGACTATTATGGCTACACCTTC
CASSPGAGDDYYGYTF
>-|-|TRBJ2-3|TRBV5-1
TGCGCCAGCAGCTTGGCCAGGGAGGCAGATACGCAGTATTTT
CASSLAREADTQYF
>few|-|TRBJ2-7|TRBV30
TGTGCCTGGAGCTCCGGGACAACGAGCTCCTACGAGCAGTACTTC
CAWSSGTTSSYEQYF
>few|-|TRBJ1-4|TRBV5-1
TGCGCCAGCAGGTTTACAGGTGCAACTAATGAAAAACTGTTTTTT
CASRFTGATNEKLFF
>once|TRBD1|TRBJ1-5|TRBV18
TGTGCCAGCTCGTTACAGGGGGAGGGCCAGCCCCAGCATTTT
CASSLQGEGQPQHF
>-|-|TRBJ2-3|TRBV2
TGTGCCAGCAGTGGGCGGTGGCGGGGTAGCACAGATACGCAGTATTTT
CASSGRWRGSTDTQYF
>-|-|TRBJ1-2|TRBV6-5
TGTGCCAGCAGTTACTCGGAGGCGGGCGACTATGGCTACACCTTC
CASSYSEAGDYGYTF
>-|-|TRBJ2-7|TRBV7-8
TGTGCCAGCACCCGAGGGGCTGGGCAGTACTTC
CASTRGAGQYF
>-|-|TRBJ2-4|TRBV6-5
TGTGCCACCATAACCATTGGACTCGGGAACATTCAGTACTTC
CATITIGLGNIQYF
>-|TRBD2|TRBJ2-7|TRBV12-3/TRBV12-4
TGTGCCAGCAGTTTTAGCGGGGACGAGCAGTACTTC
CASSFSGDEQYF
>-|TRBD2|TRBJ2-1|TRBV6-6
TGTGCCAGCAGTTACGCTGGTGCGGGAGACGATGAGCAGTTCTTC
CASSYAGAGDDEQFF
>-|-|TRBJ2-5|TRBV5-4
TGTGCCAGCAGTCTGTCGGGGGTGGGATCCGGACAAGAGACCCAGTACTTC
CASSLSGVGSGQETQYF
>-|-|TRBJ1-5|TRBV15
TGTGCCACCAGCAGAGGTGCAGGGGACGGCAATCAGCCCCAGCATTTT
CATSRGAGDGNQPQHF
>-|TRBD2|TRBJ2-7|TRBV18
TGTGCCAGCTCACGGTCTAGCGGGGGGGCCCCCTACGAGCAGTACTTC
CASSRSSGGAPYEQYF
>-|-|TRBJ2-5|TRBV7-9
TGTGCCAGCAGCTTAAAACTGTGGACCCAGTACTTC
CASSLKLWTQYF
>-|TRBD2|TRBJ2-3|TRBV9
TGTGCCAGCAGCCCGGAGATTGGAGTAGCGGGAGCTACAGATACGCAGTATTTT
CASSPEIGVAGATDTQYF
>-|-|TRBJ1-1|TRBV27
TGTGCCAGCAGTAGGTCCAGGGCCAAGGGCGGGAACACTGAAGCTTTCTTT
CASSRSRAKGGNTEAFF
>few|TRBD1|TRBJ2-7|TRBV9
TGTGCCAGCAGCGTGGGGACAGGGGGCATCGAGCAGTACTTC
CASSVGTGGIEQYF
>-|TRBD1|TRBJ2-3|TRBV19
TGTGCCAGTAGTATAAGGACAGGGATAGATACGCAGTATTTT
CASSIRTGIDTQYF
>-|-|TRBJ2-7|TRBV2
TGTGCCAGCAAGCCGGTGGGTCAGTTGGGGCTTGGGTACTACGAGCAGTACTTC
CASKPVGQLGLGYYEQYF
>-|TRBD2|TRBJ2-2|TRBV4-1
TGCGCCAGCAGTCCTTCTAGCGGGCCAAACACCGGGGAGCTGTTTTTT
CASSPSSGPNTGELFF
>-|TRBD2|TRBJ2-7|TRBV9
TGTGCCAGCAGCCCCTTCCGGGCGGGAGTAATTGAGCAGTACTTC
CASSPFRAGVIEQYF
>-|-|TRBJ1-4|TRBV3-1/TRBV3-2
TGTGCCAGCAGCCAAGAGGCCACATGGAAACTGTTTTTT
CASSQEATWKLFF
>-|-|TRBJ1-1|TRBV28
TGTGCCAGCAGTCCGACAGTTCCTGGGAAGAACACTGAAGCTTTCTTT
CASSPTVPGKNTEAFF
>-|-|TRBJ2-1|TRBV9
TGTGCCAGCCGGGGGGACAACTACAATGAGCAGTTCTTC
CASRGDNYNEQFF
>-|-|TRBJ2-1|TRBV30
TGTGCCTGGAGTTTGTCCTTCAATGAGCAGTTCTTC
CAWSLSFNEQFF
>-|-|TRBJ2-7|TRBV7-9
TGTGCCAGCAGCTCCCGGACGGGGACTCGTATCTACGAGCAGTACTTC
CASSSRTGTRIYEQYF
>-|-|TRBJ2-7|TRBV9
TGTGCCAGCAGCGTAGAACAGGGCAGGGAGCAGTACTTC
CASSVEQGREQYF
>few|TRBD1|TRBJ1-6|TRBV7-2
TGTGCCAGCAGCTTGGACAGGGGTTTTTCACCCCTCCACTTT
CASSLDRGFSPLHF
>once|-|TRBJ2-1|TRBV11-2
TGTGCCAGCAGCGGCAGGGTTAGTAGATTCTCCTACAATGAGCAGTTCTTC
CASSGRVSRFSYNEQFF
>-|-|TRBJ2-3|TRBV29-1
TGCAGCGTTTCCTTAGCGATCGGTACAGATACGCAGTATTTT
CSVSLAIGTDTQYF
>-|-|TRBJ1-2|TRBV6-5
TGTGCCAGCAGGGACACCTTAGGATATGGCTACACCTTC
CASRDTLGYGYTF
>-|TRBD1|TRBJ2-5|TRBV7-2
TGTGCCAGCAGCCTGGGACAGGGTCACGAGACCCAGTACTTC
CASSLGQGHETQYF